These T cell receptor beta chains were read from a single sample in a study of control samples from healthy donors and cancer patients. The method was immunoSEQ multiplex PCR; TCRdb's version includes in-frame clones alone and lacks a portion of them. This sample has 150,000 to 160,000 clones; 90% to 95% occur once, and the top ten carry about 5%. Sequenced: blood. These receptors originate from a man between 40 and 49 years old in good health. The CDR3 runs from the conserved cysteine through the conserved F or W. D genes are given only for firm matches. Clone size is stated in some rows and not others, as once, few, many or a class when expanded.

clone_size	cdr3_length	d_call	v_call	j_call	cdr3_nt	cdr3_aa
NA	13	NA	TRBV6-5	TRBJ2-4	TGTGCCAGCAGCAACAGACCCCCAAACATTCAGTACTTC	CASSNRPPNIQYF
few	15	NA	TRBV6-1	TRBJ1-6	TGTGCCAGCAGTGAGTTCTCGCAGGGAAGATCACCCCTCCACTTT	CASSEFSQGRSPLHF
NA	13	NA	TRBV19	TRBJ2-4	TGTGCCAGTAGTATGGTACAGGGTCGGGTTCAGTACTTC	CASSMVQGRVQYF
NA	13	NA	TRBV6-5	TRBJ1-1	TGTGCCAGCAGTTACGTCCGAGGGACTGAAGCTTTCTTT	CASSYVRGTEAFF
NA	16	TRBD1	TRBV6-6	TRBJ1-5	TGTGCCAGCAGTATTTCCCCGGGACAGGGTGATCAGCCCCAGCATTTT	CASSISPGQGDQPQHF
once	12	NA	TRBV7-9	TRBJ1-2	TGTGCCAGCAGCCCTCAAAGTTCTGGCTACACCTTC	CASSPQSSGYTF
NA	15	NA	TRBV5-1	TRBJ1-3	TGCGCCAGCAGCTTGGACGATTCGGTTGGAAACACCATATATTTT	CASSLDDSVGNTIYF
NA	19	NA	TRBV9	TRBJ2-6	TGTGCCAGCAGCCCCCGTGGGGGTCCTGTCCCCTCTGGGGCCAACGTCCTGACTTTC	CASSPRGGPVPSGANVLTF
NA	15	NA	TRBV27	TRBJ1-5	TGTGCCAGCAGTTTATCGGGGGGGGGCGGGCAGCCCCAGCATTTT	CASSLSGGGGQPQHF
NA	14	NA	TRBV4-1	TRBJ1-2	TGCGCCAGCAGCCCAGAAGGGGGGATCTATGGCTACACCTTC	CASSPEGGIYGYTF
NA	14	NA	TRBV28	TRBJ1-5	TGTGCCAGCAGTTTAGTGGGGGGCTGGCAGCCCCAGCATTTT	CASSLVGGWQPQHF
NA	12	NA	TRBV30	TRBJ1-1	TGTGCCTGGAGCGCGCGGGGGGGTCAAGCTTTCTTT	CAWSARGGQAFF
once	14	NA	TRBV21-1	TRBJ1-5	TGTGCCAGCAGCACCCATTATCTGAATCAGCCCCAGCATTTT	CASSTHYLNQPQHF
NA	13	TRBD1	TRBV9	TRBJ1-2	TGTGCCAGCAGCGGACAGGGGGTGAGCGGCTACACCTTC	CASSGQGVSGYTF
NA	13	NA	TRBV6-2/TRBV6-3	TRBJ1-2	TGTGCCAGCACCCCTGAGGATCTCTATGGCTACACCTTC	CASTPEDLYGYTF
NA	16	NA	TRBV12-5	TRBJ1-5	TGTGCTAGTGGTTTGGCCACCGGGACAAACCATCAGCCCCAGCATTTT	CASGLATGTNHQPQHF
NA	11	NA	TRBV9	TRBJ2-3	TGTGCCAGCAGCGTAGAGACTACGCAGTATTTT	CASSVETTQYF
NA	16	TRBD1	TRBV3-1/TRBV3-2	TRBJ2-1	TGTGCCAGCAGCCTTAACAGGGGGGCGGCCTACAATGAGCAGTTCTTC	CASSLNRGAAYNEQFF
NA	13	NA	TRBV19	TRBJ2-7	TGTGCCAGCGCACAGGGACTACCCTACGAGCAGTACTTC	CASAQGLPYEQYF
few	11	NA	TRBV18	TRBJ2-7	TGTGCCAGCGCGAGGGGCAACGAGCAGTACTTC	CASARGNEQYF
once	15	TRBD1	TRBV7-9	TRBJ1-2	TGTGCCAGCAGCTTACGGACAGGGGGCGACTATGGCTACACCTTC	CASSLRTGGDYGYTF
NA	18	TRBD1	TRBV15	TRBJ1-5	TGTGCCACCAGCCCCTGGGGGGACAGGGGGACGAGGAATCAGCCCCAGCATTTT	CATSPWGDRGTRNQPQHF
NA	15	NA	TRBV4-3	TRBJ1-3	TGCGCCAGCAGCCAAGATCGAACAGACGGAAACACCATATATTTT	CASSQDRTDGNTIYF
NA	16	NA	TRBV18	TRBJ1-5	TGTGCCAGCTCACCACGAGGGGTGAATAGCAATCAGCCCCAGCATTTT	CASSPRGVNSNQPQHF
NA	13	NA	TRBV30	TRBJ1-2	TGTGCCTGGAGTTACGGGTTGGACCGTGGCTACACCTTC	CAWSYGLDRGYTF
NA	15	TRBD1	TRBV14	TRBJ1-6	TGTGCCAGCAGCCTCACAGGGGGATCAGGTTCACCCCTCCACTTT	CASSLTGGSGSPLHF
NA	15	TRBD1	TRBV7-8	TRBJ1-2	TGTGCCAGCAGCGCGACAGGGCCCGAGGCCTATGGCTACACCTTC	CASSATGPEAYGYTF
many	11	NA	TRBV6-5	TRBJ2-5	TGTGCCAGCACCCGGGGAGAGACCCAGTACTTC	CASTRGETQYF
NA	15	NA	TRBV28	TRBJ1-1	TGTGCCAGCAGTTTGTCTGTTCGGGGGCACGCTGAAGCTTTCTTT	CASSLSVRGHAEAFF
NA	15	NA	TRBV24-1	TRBJ2-2	TGTGCCACCAGTGAACAAGACAGGTACACCGGGGAGCTGTTTTTT	CATSEQDRYTGELFF
NA	14	NA	TRBV5-4	TRBJ1-1	TGTGCCAGCAGCTTGGGGGGCGGGAACACTGAAGCTTTCTTT	CASSLGGGNTEAFF
once	14	NA	TRBV6-5	TRBJ1-1	TGTGCCAGCAGAGACGTAAATAGAGGGACTGAAGCTTTCTTT	CASRDVNRGTEAFF
NA	17	TRBD1	TRBV11-2	TRBJ2-3	TGTGCCAGCAGCTTCCCGGGACAGGGTAAGGGCACAGATACGCAGTATTTT	CASSFPGQGKGTDTQYF
NA	14	NA	TRBV28	TRBJ1-2	TGTGCCAGCAGTTCCCGAAGGGGGTCATATGGCTACACCTTC	CASSSRRGSYGYTF
NA	14	TRBD1	TRBV5-1	TRBJ2-7	TGCGCCAGCAGCTTCGGGACAGGTTCCTACGAGCAGTACTTC	CASSFGTGSYEQYF
NA	14	NA	TRBV30	TRBJ1-1	TGTGCCTGGGCCGGCGAACTAGCGAACACTGAAGCTTTCTTT	CAWAGELANTEAFF
NA	13	NA	TRBV6-1	TRBJ1-2	TGTGCCAGCAGTGACAGTTACGCCTATGGCTACACCTTC	CASSDSYAYGYTF
NA	14	NA	TRBV18	TRBJ1-6	TGTGCCAGCTCACCGGACGCCCGGGGTTCACCCCTCCACTTT	CASSPDARGSPLHF
once	15	NA	TRBV18	TRBJ1-1	TGTGCCAGCTCTCGAGACAGTGGAAGAAACACTGAAGCTTTCTTT	CASSRDSGRNTEAFF
NA	12	NA	TRBV7-9	TRBJ1-2	TGTGCCAGCAGCCTAGAAGGGTTGGGCTACACCTTC	CASSLEGLGYTF
NA	13	NA	TRBV27	TRBJ1-1	TGTGCCAGCCGTTGGGGTGATGCCACTGAAGCTTTCTTT	CASRWGDATEAFF
few	13	NA	TRBV18	TRBJ1-1	TGTGCCAGCTCACCACAGCGGAACACTGAAGCTTTCTTT	CASSPQRNTEAFF
NA	14	NA	TRBV28	TRBJ1-3	TGTGCCAGCATTCCGGGGGCGTCAGGAAACACCATATATTTT	CASIPGASGNTIYF
NA	13	NA	TRBV12-5	TRBJ1-2	TGTGCTAGTGGTCCACCGGGGGCCTATGGCTACACCTTC	CASGPPGAYGYTF
once	16	TRBD2	TRBV2	TRBJ2-3	TGTGCCAGCAGTGAAGGGGGCGGGGGAGGCACAGATACGCAGTATTTT	CASSEGGGGGTDTQYF
NA	13	TRBD2	TRBV6-5	TRBJ2-7	TGTGCCAGCCTTGGGGAGGGAAACTACGAGCAGTACTTC	CASLGEGNYEQYF
NA	14	TRBD1	TRBV7-3	TRBJ1-2	TGTGCCAGCAGCCCCACAGGGGGCCCCTATGGCTACACCTTC	CASSPTGGPYGYTF
NA	14	NA	TRBV15	TRBJ1-5	TGTGCCACCAGCAGAGACAGAAGTCATCAGCCCCAGCATTTT	CATSRDRSHQPQHF
NA	14	TRBD1	TRBV19	TRBJ1-1	TGTGCCAGCAACCGGGACAGGGGTGACACTGAAGCTTTCTTT	CASNRDRGDTEAFF
NA	15	TRBD1	TRBV24-1	TRBJ2-1	TGTGCCACCAGTGACCGAAGGACAGGGGAGAATGAGCAGTTCTTC	CATSDRRTGENEQFF
NA	14	TRBD2	TRBV29-1	TRBJ2-2	TGCAGCGTTGCGAGCGGGGGGGCCAAAAGGGAGCTGTTTTTT	CSVASGGAKRELFF
once	18	NA	TRBV11-3	TRBJ1-3	TGTGCCAGCGCACCCAGGGCTGGCGAGAAGTCGGATGGAAACACCATATATTTT	CASAPRAGEKSDGNTIYF
NA	17	TRBD1	TRBV2	TRBJ1-2	TGTGCCAGCCTCAGGGGGGTCTTACCCTCAGCTAACTATGGCTACACCTTC	CASLRGVLPSANYGYTF